A selection of T cell receptor beta chains follows, all from one sample in a study of neoadjuvant anti-PD-1 for oral cavity cancer. Measured with immunoSEQ multiplex PCR; TCRdb has only the in-frame clones, and not every one. The repertoire holds under 14,000 clones, with around 52% as singletons. The sequencing used tumor tissue, collected before nivolumab (anti-PD-1) treatment. Receptors originate from a person aged 40-85 years with oral cavity squamous cell carcinoma. CDR3s include the opening cysteine and the closing phenylalanine or tryptophan. Fields, in order: J gene, V gene, CDR3 protein.

J: TRBJ1-5; V: TRBV6-1; CDR3: CASNDRANQPQHF
J: TRBJ1-2; V: TRBV6-6; CDR3: CASSYTGYGYTF
J: TRBJ2-3; V: TRBV13; CDR3: CASSPGTSGGATQTDTQYF
J: TRBJ1-1; V: TRBV7-9; CDR3: CASSLRVGSLNTEAFF
J: TRBJ2-5; V: TRBV6-5; CDR3: CASKWGDQETQYF
J: TRBJ1-2; V: TRBV11-2; CDR3: CASSLGLSGLSVGYTF
J: TRBJ1-6; V: TRBV9; CDR3: CASSVEPGGSNSPLHF
J: TRBJ2-1; V: TRBV5-1; CDR3: CASSTAGGSYNEQFF
J: TRBJ1-4; V: TRBV2; CDR3: CASSSRVGEEKLFF
J: TRBJ2-2; V: TRBV5-5; CDR3: CASSSKDTLSRNTGELFF
J: TRBJ1-2; V: TRBV5-1; CDR3: CASRHAHGTGGSGYTF
J: TRBJ2-5; V: TRBV7-9; CDR3: CASSLRLADQETQYF
J: TRBJ2-1; V: TRBV18; CDR3: CASSPGTHYNEQFF
J: TRBJ1-5; V: TRBV4-3; CDR3: CASSQDLYSNQPQHF
J: TRBJ2-3; V: TRBV20-1; CDR3: CSAGGVDTQYF
J: TRBJ2-1; V: TRBV27; CDR3: CASSLTSGGINEQFF
J: TRBJ2-6; V: TRBV10-3; CDR3: CAIGFPGGPGANVLTF
J: TRBJ1-4; V: TRBV5-4; CDR3: CASSLASRRELFF
J: TRBJ2-6; V: TRBV9; CDR3: CASSDRAGSGANVLTF
J: TRBJ1-2; V: TRBV11-2; CDR3: CASSLEQGYGYTF
J: TRBJ2-7; V: TRBV6-5; CDR3: CASSYLRGSEQYF
J: TRBJ1-3; V: TRBV7-2; CDR3: CASSPASAVSGNTIYF
J: TRBJ1-1; V: TRBV7-8; CDR3: CASSSFRGPAEAFF
J: TRBJ2-2; V: TRBV18; CDR3: CASPSPQGRSTGELFF
J: TRBJ2-2; V: TRBV7-2; CDR3: CASSTPRGRGVETGELFF
J: TRBJ1-1; V: TRBV29-1; CDR3: CSVVDMNTEAFF
J: TRBJ2-3; V: TRBV2; CDR3: CASRKTGGRTDTQYF
J: TRBJ2-7; V: TRBV6-1; CDR3: CASSLGMGQYF
J: TRBJ2-2; V: TRBV19; CDR3: CASSIVGVLAGELFF
J: TRBJ2-5; V: TRBV12-5; CDR3: CASGLGLAGQETQYF
J: TRBJ1-3; V: TRBV19; CDR3: CASTWDRESGNTIYF
J: TRBJ2-3; V: TRBV28; CDR3: CASSILRSGTQYF
J: TRBJ2-5; V: TRBV5-8; CDR3: CASSFRTLSRETQYF